Below are 28 T cell receptor beta chains sequenced from a single sample in a study of radiotherapy plus CTLA-4 blockade in lung cancer listed by TCRdb under 2018. Receptors were amplified or captured by the immunoSEQ multiplex PCR assay. This immuneACCESS table, as held by TCRdb, lists in-frame sequences with V and J called but not all clones. Of the missing ones, under half trace to an unresolved V gene in checked studies; the others have no known cause. Counted in this sample were 81,000 or so clones; about 83% of them appeared once. The leading ten clones occupy about 14% of the sample. The sample consisted of peripheral blood, taken from a patient treated with radiotherapy plus ipilimumab. The receptors shown here come from a human donor with non-small cell lung cancer that progressed on radiotherapy plus ipilimumab.

This chain joins TRBV18 and TRBJ1-4; D not resolved. Trimming removed 5 bases from V and 8 bases from J, with 21 bases in between. Germline CDR1 and CDR2: KGHSH and LQKENI. This CDR3 has 16 residues. CDR3 sequence: CASSVDDGEKREKLFF. CDR3 DNA: TGTGCCAGCTCAGTCGACGACGGAGAGAAACGGGAAAAACTGTTTTTT.

This clone showed up just once. V is TRBV19 and J is TRBJ1-2, with unresolved D. There are 16 residues in the CDR3. V was clipped by 3 bases and J by 1 base, with 15 bases between them. Germline assignment: CDR1 LNHDA and CDR2 SQIVND (reference sequence). CDR3 loop: CASSIPQRSVNYGYTF. The CDR3 DNA is TGTGCCAGTAGTATTCCGCAGCGAAGCGTTAACTATGGCTACACCTTC.

Comments on this clone: Other DNA sequences of this sample code for an identical CDR3. The V and J genes are TRBV9 and TRBJ2-3, with D perhaps TRBD2 (5 bases). There are 13 residues in the CDR3. V was clipped by 5 bases and J by 1 base, with 8 bases between them. Germline-derived CDR1 and CDR2 are SGDLS and YYNGEE. The CDR3 reads CASSVGGTDTQYF. The DNA of the CDR3 is TGTGCCAGCAGTGTCGGGGGCACAGATACGCAGTATTTT.

The rearrangement joins TRBV27 to TRBJ1-1; no definite D call. The germline V gene encodes CDR1 MNHEY and CDR2 SMNVEV (reference sequence). The CDR3 totals 11 residues. With 4 bases removed from V and 9 bases from J, the gap between germline ends came to 9 bases. The CDR3 here is CASSSWVKAFF. DNA of the CDR3: TGTGCCAGCAGTTCCTGGGTGAAAGCTTTCTTT.

The chain uses TRBV19 and TRBJ2-2; TRBD1 agrees at 7 bases. Germline CDR1 and CDR2: LNHDA and SQIVND (reference sequence). This CDR3 contains 15 residues. J gave up 8 bases and V 1 base, and 7 bases lay outside the gene matches. CDR3 DNA sequence: TGTGCCAGTAGTATAGGGGGACAGCAGTCGGGGGAGCTGTTTTTT. This encodes CASSIGGQQSGELFF.

The chain couples TRBV7-9 to TRBJ2-7, with D perhaps matching TRBD1 (6 bases). Trimming left V 5 bases short and J 4 bases short, with 18 bases between. The CDR3 extends over 15 amino acids. The germline V gene has CDR1 SEHNR and CDR2 FQNEAQ (reference sequence). The CDR3 loop is CASSLLTGAGYEQYF. The CDR3, as DNA: TGTGCCAGCAGCCTCCTGACAGGAGCCGGTTACGAGCAGTACTTC.

CDR3 sequence (DNA): TGTGCCAGCAGCACCGAAGGACTAGCGGGATTTTACGAGCAGTACTTC. It codes for CASSTEGLAGFYEQYF. V usage is TRBV7-2 and J usage is TRBJ2-7; TRBD2 agrees at 12 bases. CDR3 size: 16 residues. V lost 5 bases to trimming and J lost 4 bases; unmatched junction nucleotides: 9. Germline lookup yields CDR1 SGHTA and CDR2 FQGNSA.

V usage is TRBV6-6 and J usage is TRBJ2-4; 8 nucleotides align to TRBD2. CDR1 MNHNY and CDR2 SVGAGI come from the germline V gene (reference sequence). This CDR3 has 15 amino acids. V gave up 6 bases and J gave up 9 bases; unmatched junction bases: 13. The CDR3 nucleotides read TGTGCCAGCAGCCCCATTAGCGGGAAGGGGGGCATTCAGTACTTC. Translated, it gives CASSPISGKGGIQYF.

Points on this clone: One end of the junction does not line up with germline, which may come from a read error. This chain joins TRBV9 and TRBJ1-3; D possibly corresponds to TRBD1 (5 bases). The CDR3 extends over 15 amino acids. CDR1 SGDLS and CDR2 YYNGEE come from the germline V gene. CDR3 residues: CASSVGGDAGNTIYF. The DNA of the CDR3 is TGTGCCAGCAGCGTAGGAGGGGACGCTGGCAACACCATATATTTT.

The genes are TRBV19 and TRBJ2-5, with 7 bases that match TRBD1. Germline assignment: CDR1 LNHDA and CDR2 SQIVND (reference sequence). The CDR3 is made up of 16 amino acids. V lost 1 base to trimming and J lost 1 base; unmatched junction nucleotides: 6. The CDR3 DNA is TGTGCCAGTAGTATAGGACAGGGTAAGGGCCAAGAGACCCAGTACTTC. This codes for CASSIGQGKGQETQYF.

This sequence joins TRBV10-3 and TRBJ1-2, with 7 positions matching TRBD1. After removal of 2 bases from V and 4 bases from J, the junction contained 7 bases not matched to a gene. The CDR3 loop spans 15 amino acids. Per germline, CDR1 ENHRY and CDR2 SYGVKD. The CDR3 region has the DNA TGTGCCATCAGTGAGGCGGCAGGGGGGACCTATGGCTACACCTTC. As protein: CAISEAAGGTYGYTF.

The chain is built from TRBV6-1 and TRBJ2-1, with D maybe TRBD1 (6 bases). Germline lookup yields CDR1 MNHNS and CDR2 SASEGT. The CDR3 has 15 residues. The V end was cut by 3 bases, the J end by 11 bases, with 20 bases between. CDR3 bases: TGTGCCAGCAGTGAGGGTTCAAAACACAGGGAACAGCAGTTCTTC. This codes for CASSEGSKHREQQFF.

The V call is TRBV6-5, the J call TRBJ1-1, with D tentatively TRBD1 (5 bases). The V gene's germline CDR1 is MNHEY and CDR2 SVGAGI. Trimming took off 2 bases at V and 4 bases at J, with 11 bases between the two ends. The CDR3 is made up of 14 amino acids. The CDR3 spells CASSYGQGGTEAFF. The CDR3 bases are TGTGCCAGCAGTTACGGGCAGGGCGGCACTGAAGCTTTCTTT.

The rearrangement joins TRBV27 to TRBJ2-7; D may match TRBD1 or TRBD2 (7 bases each). V lost 7 bases, J lost 5 bases, and 24 bases lay in between. CDR1 MNHEY and CDR2 SMNVEV come from the germline V gene (reference sequence). The CDR3 is 16 residues long. In nucleotides, the CDR3 is TGTGCCAGCACTTTTGGGAGGGGGCGGCCGATCCACGAGCAGTACTTC. Encoded protein: CASTFGRGRPIHEQYF.

This chain connects TRBV29-1 to TRBJ2-1; D is tentatively TRBD1 or TRBD2 (5 bases each). Germline V gene sequence: CDR1 SQVTM, CDR2 ANQGSEA. Trimming removed 0 bases from V and 16 bases from J, with 16 bases in between. The CDR3 runs 12 residues. CDR3 in amino acids: CSVEDGTTVPFF. As DNA, the CDR3 is TGCAGCGTTGAAGATGGGACCACGGTCCCATTCTTC.

The V call is TRBV19, the J call TRBJ2-5; the D gene is possibly TRBD2 (5 bases). V was shortened by 3 bases and J by 4 bases, with 12 bases between the two germline ends. The germline V gene encodes CDR1 LNHDA and CDR2 SQIVND (reference sequence). The CDR3 covers 14 residues. CDR3 bases: TGTGCCAGTAGTATGGGAGTTGTGGGAGAGACCCAGTACTTC. Amino acids: CASSMGVVGETQYF.

The rearrangement joins TRBV14 to TRBJ1-1; D may be TRBD1 (5 bases). The CDR3 consists of 14 residues. Germline V gene sequence: CDR1 SGHDN, CDR2 FVKESK. V lost 3 bases and J lost 6, with 14 bases in between. CDR3 residues: CASSQMLGVAEAFF. For the CDR3, the DNA is TGTGCCAGCAGCCAGATGTTGGGGGTGGCTGAAGCTTTCTTT. Full variable domain (rest looked up from reference TRBV14 and TRBJ1-1): EAGVTQFPSHSVIEKGQTVTLRCDPISGHDNLYWYRRVMGKEIKFLLHFVKESKQDESGMPNNRFLAERTGGTYSTLKVQPAELEDSGVYFCASSQMLGVAEAFFGQGTRLTVV.

V and J are TRBV4-1 and TRBJ2-7; possibly TRBD1 or TRBD2 for D (5 bases each). V was pared by 1 base and J by 0 bases, with 10 bases between. Germline V lookup: CDR1 MGHRA, CDR2 YSYEKL. There are 15 residues in the CDR3. The CDR3 DNA reads TGCGCCAGCAGCCAAGTCCGGGGCAGCTCCTACGAGCAGTACTTC. It translates to CASSQVRGSSYEQYF.

V gene TRBV27 combines with J gene TRBJ2-7; 7 bases agree with TRBD2. The trim removed 6 bases at V and 2 bases at J, leaving 7 bases unmatched. Germline V gene sequence: CDR1 MNHEY, CDR2 SMNVEV (reference sequence). The CDR3 loop spans 14 amino acids. Here the CDR3 DNA reads TGTGCCAGCAGCCGCGCTAGCGGCCCCTACGAGCAGTACTTC. Encoded protein: CASSRASGPYEQYF.

The rearrangement uses TRBV11-3 and TRBJ2-7, with 7 bases identical to TRBD1. Germline values: CDR1 SGHNT, CDR2 YENEEA. CDR3 size: 14 residues. V shed 4 bases, J shed 2 bases, and the junction held 5 bases outside the gene matches. The CDR3 DNA is TGTGCCAGCAGCTCCAGACAGGGACCCTACGAGCAGTACTTC. This gives the protein CASSSRQGPYEQYF.

The rearrangement uses TRBV18 and TRBJ1-1; D is possibly TRBD1 (5 bases). V lost 5 bases, J lost 3 bases, and 16 bases lay in between. The CDR3 spans 15 residues. CDR1 is KGHSH and CDR2 is LQKENI in the germline V gene. CDR3 amino acids: CASSATKGDYTEAFF. The CDR3 region has the DNA TGTGCCAGCTCAGCCACAAAAGGGGACTACACTGAAGCTTTCTTT.

For the CDR3, the DNA is TGCGCCAGCAGCCAAGACTATAAGACGCAGTATTTT. Residues: CASSQDYKTQYF. The V gene is TRBV5-1, the J gene TRBJ2-3; TRBD2 is a possible D gene (5 bases). This CDR3 contains 12 residues. Germline loops: CDR1 SGHRS, CDR2 YFSETQ. The ends were cut back, 4 bases at V and 9 bases at J, with 12 bases in the middle.

The chain uses TRBV7-9 and TRBJ2-7; no firm D call. CDR1 is SEHNR and CDR2 is FQNEAQ in the germline V gene (reference sequence). Trimming took 4 bases from V and 2 from J, leaving 3 bases between them. The CDR3 runs 11 residues. CDR3 nucleotides: TGTGCCAGCAGCTCTGCCTACGAGCAGTACTTC. As protein: CASSSAYEQYF.

This clone is classed as medium-sized. The V call is TRBV5-8, the J call TRBJ1-1; D may be TRBD1 (6 bases). CDR3 length: 13 amino acids. Germline CDR1 is SGHTS and CDR2 is YDEGEE. Trimming took 3 bases from V and 2 from J, leaving 8 bases between them. CDR3 nucleotide sequence: TGTGCCAGCAGCTGGGACATCAACACTGAAGCTTTCTTT. It codes for CASSWDINTEAFF.

The chain joins TRBV9 to TRBJ2-1; TRBD2 agrees at 13 bases. The CDR3 has 18 residues. Trimming removed 0 bases from V and 0 bases from J; junction bases left unmatched: 3. Germline assignment: CDR1 SGDLS and CDR2 YYNGEE. The CDR3 protein is CASSVAGLAGVSYNEQFF. The CDR3 nucleotides are TGTGCCAGCAGCGTAGCAGGACTAGCGGGAGTCTCCTACAATGAGCAGTTCTTC.

This clone showed up just once. The chain links TRBV20-1 to TRBJ1-2; D gene unclear. Between the trimmed V and J ends, which lost 6 bases and 4 bases, there was a span of 6 bases. Germline V gene data show CDR1 as DFQATT and CDR2 as SNEGSKA (reference sequence). The length of the CDR3 is 10 residues. The CDR3 here is CSANSYGYTF. The CDR3 DNA follows: TGCAGTGCCAATTCCTATGGCTACACCTTC.

V is TRBV4-1 and J is TRBJ1-4, with D possibly TRBD1 on 6 matching bases. Trimming left V 1 base short and J 0 bases short, with 9 bases between. The length of the CDR3 is 16 residues. Germline assignment: CDR1 MGHRA and CDR2 YSYEKL. This CDR3 is CASSQVGGTTNEKLFF. CDR3 in DNA: TGCGCCAGCAGCCAAGTAGGGGGGACAACTAATGAAAAACTGTTTTTT.

The chain has TRBV6-5 and TRBJ2-1; the D gene could be TRBD1 or TRBD2 (5 bases each). The V gene lost 8 bases and the J gene lost 4 bases, with 18 bases spanning the gap. The CDR3 is 15 residues long. Germline V lookup: CDR1 MNHEY, CDR2 SVGAGI. CDR3 loop: CASARDPGLYNEQFF. The CDR3 nucleotides are TGTGCCAGCGCCAGGGACCCGGGCCTTTACAATGAGCAGTTCTTC.